These 31 T cell receptor beta chains were sequenced from one sample in a study of shared clonotypes between healthy human individuals. The data were produced by immunoSEQ multiplex PCR, yet TCRdb's version contains in-frame clones alone and is incomplete. Counted here are hundreds of thousands of clones, roughly four fifths occurring once; the ten biggest clones make up around 13%. The material sequenced was PBMCs. These TCRs come from a woman between 40 and 50 years old in good health. Some clones in this sample may be carry-over from other donors' samples.

The rearrangement uses TRBV13 and TRBJ1-1; perhaps TRBD1 as D (5 bases). Looked up from germline, CDR1 is PRHDT and CDR2 is FYEKMQ (reference sequence). The CDR3 is made up of 14 amino acids. The ends were cut back, 5 bases at V and 0 bases at J, with 10 bases in the middle. CDR3 DNA: TGTGCCAGCAGCGTTGGACACTTGAACACTGAAGCTTTCTTT. Protein sequence: CASSVGHLNTEAFF.

This chain joins TRBV4-3 and TRBJ1-1; 7 bases match TRBD1. The CDR3 has 14 amino acids. Germline-derived CDR1 and CDR2 are LGHNA and YSLEER. The trim removed 1 base at V and 1 base at J, leaving 0 bases unmatched. The CDR3 DNA sequence: TGCGCCAGCAGCCAAGGACAGGGGAACACTGAAGCTTTCTTT. It translates to CASSQGQGNTEAFF.

This clone was counted many times. J is TRBJ1-6 and V is TRBV6-6, with D perhaps matching TRBD1 (5 bases). The CDR3 spans 12 residues. Trimming stripped 6 bases from V and 10 bases from J, with 10 bases between. CDR1 is MNHNY and CDR2 is SVGAGI in the germline V gene (reference sequence). The CDR3: CASRVGDSPLHF. Here the CDR3 DNA reads TGTGCCAGCAGGGTCGGGGACTCACCCCTCCACTTT.

Concerning this clone itself: No conserved phenylalanine or tryptophan is present at the end of the CDR3, so a read error is the likely explanation. The rearrangement links TRBV5-1 to TRBJ1-6, with D possibly being TRBD1 (6 bases). The germline V gene encodes CDR1 SGHRS and CDR2 YFSETQ. V gave up 4 bases and J gave up 8 bases, with 19 bases separating them. The CDR3 sequence is 16 residues long. CDR3 DNA: TGCGCCAGCAGCAATCCGGGACAAGGAGGTCATTCACCCCTCCACTCT. Protein sequence: CASSNPGQGGHSPLHS.

The gene calls are TRBV27 and TRBJ2-4; 10 bases fit TRBD1. There are 17 residues in the CDR3. The junction had 10 bases not matched to a gene; V was cut back by 5 bases and J by 3 bases. Germline CDR1 and CDR2: MNHEY and SMNVEV (reference sequence). CDR3 region: CASSATGGAFGKNIQYF. The CDR3 DNA reads TGTGCCAGCAGTGCGACAGGGGGCGCTTTTGGCAAAAACATTCAGTACTTC.

The chain joins TRBV5-1 to TRBJ2-1, with D unclear. Germline CDR1 reads SGHRS; CDR2 reads YFSETQ. V was trimmed by 2 bases and J by 9 bases, leaving 18 bases between them. The CDR3 has 15 residues. CDR3 sequence: CASSFVVGLSGEQFF. The CDR3 DNA follows: TGCGCCAGCAGCTTTGTTGTGGGGTTAAGTGGTGAGCAGTTCTTC.

The chain recombines TRBV13 with TRBJ1-1, with 8 bases aligning to TRBD1. The CDR3 consists of 15 residues. The trim removed 3 bases at V and 6 bases at J, leaving 9 bases unmatched. Per germline, CDR1 PRHDT and CDR2 FYEKMQ (reference sequence). The CDR3 loop is CASSFYLDRGPEAFF. The CDR3 region has the DNA TGTGCCAGCAGCTTTTACCTAGACAGGGGACCTGAAGCTTTCTTT.

The rearrangement uses TRBV6-1 and TRBJ2-7; D unclear. V lost 6 bases and J lost 4, with 10 bases in between. CDR1 and CDR2 (germline): MNHNS, SASEGT. The CDR3 runs 12 residues. Here the CDR3 reads CASSTRLYEQYF. CDR3 bases: TGTGCCAGCAGCACCCGCTTATACGAGCAGTACTTC.

This chain uses TRBV15 with TRBJ2-2; TRBD1 matches 10 bases. Germline-derived CDR1 and CDR2 are LNHNV and YYDKDF (reference sequence). Germline trimming cut 0 bases from V and 4 bases from J; bases unmatched to any gene: 11. CDR3 length equals 19 residues. CDR3 amino acids: CATSRDWAEDRGSTGELFF. DNA of the CDR3: TGTGCCACCAGCAGAGATTGGGCGGAGGACAGGGGGTCCACCGGGGAGCTGTTTTTT. The full variable domain, in which reference TRBV15 and TRBJ2-2 provide the parts outside the CDR3, is DAMVIQNPRYQVTQFGKPVTLSCSQTLNHNVMYWYQQKSSQAPKLLFHYYDKDFNNEADTPDNFQSRRPNTSFCFLDIRSPGLGDTAMYLCATSRDWAEDRGSTGELFFGEGSRLTVL.

The J gene is TRBJ1-1, the V gene TRBV28; 7 bases are a match to TRBD1. The V gene's germline CDR1 is MDHEN and CDR2 SYDVKM. The CDR3 has 16 residues. Trimming at V came to 0 bases and at J to 4 bases, leaving 8 bases not matched to a gene. This CDR3 reads CASSLWGDRDGTEAFF. CDR3 coding DNA: TGTGCCAGCAGTTTATGGGGCGACAGGGACGGCACTGAAGCTTTCTTT.

The chain couples TRBV7-9 to TRBJ2-3; 8 bases are shared with TRBD2. Germline values: CDR1 SEHNR, CDR2 FQNEAQ (reference sequence). V lost 5 bases and J lost 2; bases outside the gene matches: 6. The CDR3 runs 15 residues. In DNA, the CDR3 is TGTGCCAGCAGCCGTGTACTAGCGGCCACAGATACGCAGTATTTT. It translates to CASSRVLAATDTQYF.

The V and J genes are TRBV7-2 and TRBJ2-7; 9 nucleotides match TRBD2. Germline V gene lookup returns CDR1 SGHTA and CDR2 FQGNSA. J was trimmed by 3 bases and V by 5 bases; bases with no gene match: 8. The CDR3 spans 15 residues. In DNA, the CDR3 is TGTGCCAGCAGCACCCCTAGCGGGATCGGCTACGAGCAGTACTTC. It codes for CASSTPSGIGYEQYF.

The rearrangement uses TRBV28 and TRBJ1-1; D is unresolved. The V gene's germline CDR1 is MDHEN and CDR2 SYDVKM. This CDR3 comprises 14 residues. Trimming took 7 bases from V and 1 from J, leaving 13 bases between them. In DNA, the CDR3 is TGTGCCAGCACCCCGCCCCCAGGGAACACTGAAGCTTTCTTT. Translated: CASTPPPGNTEAFF.

The V gene is TRBV15, the J gene TRBJ1-2; D is possibly TRBD1 (6 bases). CDR1 is LNHNV, CDR2 YYDKDF, per germline (reference sequence). This CDR3 contains 14 residues. The V gene lost 0 bases and the J gene lost 8 bases, with 13 bases spanning the gap. DNA of the CDR3: TGTGCCACCAGCAGAGACGGGGGGCCCTTAGGCTACACCTTC. Its protein product is CATSRDGGPLGYTF. The full variable domain, completed using reference TRBV15 and TRBJ1-2, is DAMVIQNPRYQVTQFGKPVTLSCSQTLNHNVMYWYQQKSSQAPKLLFHYYDKDFNNEADTPDNFQSRRPNTSFCFLDIRSPGLGDTAMYLCATSRDGGPLGYTFGSGTRLTVV.

This clone occurred a few times. The chain carries TRBV4-2 and TRBJ1-1; D not resolved. Per germline, CDR1 LGHNA and CDR2 YNFKEQ. The V gene lost 0 bases and the J gene lost 0 bases, with 14 bases spanning the gap. The CDR3 runs to 17 residues. The CDR3 DNA reads TGTGCCAGCAGCCAAGATGGGCTAGTCGGGGTGAACACTGAAGCTTTCTTT. Translated: CASSQDGLVGVNTEAFF.

The chain joins TRBV5-1 to TRBJ1-2; 9 bases are shared with TRBD1. V gave up 2 bases and J gave up 7 bases; unmatched junction bases: 9. The CDR3 covers 15 residues. Germline values: CDR1 SGHRS, CDR2 YFSETQ. CDR3 loop: CASSFGTGLGAGYTF. Written as DNA, the CDR3 is TGCGCCAGCAGCTTCGGGACAGGGCTGGGCGCTGGCTACACCTTC.

The rearrangement joins TRBV11-2 to TRBJ2-3; 8 positions agree with TRBD2. Per germline, CDR1 SGHAT and CDR2 FQNNGV. The CDR3 runs to 16 residues. J lost 6 bases, V lost 1 base, and 9 bases had no gene match. In DNA form, the CDR3 reads TGTGCCAGCAGCTTAGCGGGAGGGCCTCCCTGGGATACGCAGTATTTT. This translates into CASSLAGGPPWDTQYF.

The V call is TRBV25-1, the J call TRBJ2-1; perhaps D is TRBD1 or TRBD2 (5 bases each). Trimming shortened V by 2 bases and J by 12 bases, and 14 bases separated the two germline ends. The germline V gene has CDR1 MGHDK and CDR2 SYGVNS. CDR3 length equals 13 residues. The CDR3 DNA sequence: TGTGCCAGCAGTGAACACCCGGGACGTAGGCAGTTCTTC. Translation: CASSEHPGRRQFF.

The CDR3 sequence is CASSPRGGGDYGYTF. The DNA for the CDR3 is TGTGCCAGCTCACCCAGGGGAGGCGGCGACTATGGCTACACCTTC. The chain joins TRBV18 to TRBJ1-2, with D perhaps matching TRBD1 (6 bases). The CDR3 extends over 15 amino acids. V lost 3 bases and J 3 bases, leaving 14 bases between the germline ends. Germline V gene data show CDR1 as KGHSH and CDR2 as LQKENI.

The V gene is TRBV7-3, the J gene TRBJ2-1; 14 nucleotides match TRBD2. Germline V gives CDR1 SGHTA, CDR2 FQGTGA. With V trimmed by 4 bases and J by 9 bases, 2 bases remained unmatched. The CDR3 spans 14 residues. The CDR3 spells CASSSTSGRGEQFF. DNA of the CDR3: TGTGCCAGCAGCTCGACTAGCGGGAGGGGTGAGCAGTTCTTC.

On this clone itself: The CDR3 carries no conserved terminal phenylalanine or tryptophan, so it likely arises from a read error. The rearrangement joins TRBV5-6 to TRBJ2-7; 9 nucleotides match TRBD1. Trimming took 4 bases from V and 4 from J; bases not matched to a gene: 9. Germline V CDR1 and CDR2: SGHDT, YYEEEE. The CDR3 consists of 15 residues. The DNA of the CDR3 is TGTGCCAGCAGCCCGGGGACAGGGAGGGTTTACGAGCAGTACCTC. Translation: CASSPGTGRVYEQYL.

This clone came up many times. This chain uses TRBV5-1 with TRBJ1-4; 8 bases align to TRBD1. Trimming removed 4 bases from V and 0 bases from J; junction bases left unmatched: 5. Germline CDR1 reads SGHRS; CDR2 reads YFSETQ. The CDR3 loop spans 16 amino acids. The CDR3 protein is CASSRDRSATNEKLFF. As DNA, the CDR3 is TGCGCCAGCAGCAGGGACAGGAGCGCAACTAATGAAAAACTGTTTTTT.

This chain joins TRBV5-1 and TRBJ2-7; D remains ambiguous. Looked up from germline, CDR1 is SGHRS and CDR2 is YFSETQ. The CDR3 spans 13 residues. V was trimmed by 0 bases and J by 6 bases, leaving 10 bases between them. The CDR3 protein is CASSLAPEAEQYF. CDR3 nucleotides: TGCGCCAGCAGCTTGGCCCCAGAGGCCGAGCAGTACTTC.

The chain combines TRBV18 with TRBJ2-7; perhaps TRBD1 as D (7 bases). The CDR3 has 13 amino acids. The V and J ends lost 8 bases and 2 bases respectively, with 13 bases between them. Germline values: CDR1 KGHSH, CDR2 LQKENI. This CDR3 is CASAGQLPYEQYF. The CDR3 DNA follows: TGTGCCAGCGCGGGACAGCTGCCCTACGAGCAGTACTTC.

The chain joins TRBV28 to TRBJ1-2; TRBD1 agrees at 7 bases. This CDR3 is built from 13 residues. Losses at the gene ends were 4 bases for V and 5 bases for J; bases not matched to a gene: 4. CDR1 and CDR2 (germline): MDHEN, SYDVKM. The CDR3 region is CASSSPQGYGYTF. The CDR3 DNA is TGTGCCAGCAGTTCCCCACAGGGGTATGGCTACACCTTC.

Turning to this clone: One base separates it from a far larger clone, so it is likely a read error. V gene TRBV7-3 combines with J gene TRBJ2-5, with 7 bases that match TRBD1. The CDR3 is 14 residues long. Per the germline V gene, CDR1 is SGHTA and CDR2 is FQGTGA. Here the CDR3 DNA reads TGTGCCAGCAGCGAGACAGGGAATGATTACGAGCAGCACTTC. It is translated as CASSETGNDYEQHF.

The chain links TRBV30 to TRBJ2-1, with 7 bases matching TRBD1. Germline CDR1 reads GTSNPN; CDR2 reads SVGIG (reference sequence). CDR3 size: 11 residues. Germline trimming cut 1 base from V and 9 bases from J; bases unmatched to any gene: 0. The CDR3 region is CAWSAGGEQFF. DNA of the CDR3: TGTGCCTGGAGTGCAGGGGGTGAGCAGTTCTTC.

The J gene is TRBJ1-4, the V gene TRBV4-2; perhaps TRBD1 as D (6 bases). Germline CDR1 and CDR2: LGHNA and YNFKEQ. Trimming took off 6 bases at V and 8 bases at J, with 25 bases between the two ends. The CDR3 runs to 17 residues. The CDR3, as DNA: TGTGCCAGCAGTCGACGGGCCGATCGGATCGGGGGCGAAAAACTGTTTTTT. Protein sequence: CASSRRADRIGGEKLFF.

This clone was counted between two and nine times. A far larger clone is off by one base, so a read error is likely. Other DNA sequences in the same sample also yield this CDR3. The DNA of the CDR3 is TGCAGCGTTAATGAGGACGGCGGAGGTAACTATGGCTACACCTTC. Its translation is CSVNEDGGGNYGYTF. The gene calls are TRBV29-1 and TRBJ1-2; no definite D call. Trimming removed 5 bases from V and 1 base from J, with 17 bases in between. This CDR3 contains 15 residues. CDR1 and CDR2 from the germline V gene are SQVTM and ANQGSEA. Full variable domain (outside the CDR3, taken from reference TRBV29-1 and TRBJ1-2): SAVISQKPSRDICQRGTSLTIQCQVDSQVTMMFWYRQQPGQSLTLIATANQGSEATYESGFVIDKFPISRPNLTFSTLTVSNMSPEDSSIYLCSVNEDGGGNYGYTFGSGTRLTVV.

J is TRBJ1-5 and V is TRBV30; possible D gene TRBD1, 6 bases. From germline, CDR1 is GTSNPN and CDR2 SVGIG (reference sequence). The CDR3 is made up of 14 amino acids. Trimming pared 2 bases from V and 6 bases from J, leaving 14 bases between. This CDR3 is CAWSREGGSQPQHF. The CDR3 DNA reads TGTGCCTGGAGTCGGGAGGGGGGAAGTCAGCCCCAGCATTTT.

Regarding this clone: With only one base between it and a far larger clone, this is likely a read error. The chain is built from TRBV28 and TRBJ1-2; D gene unclear. Germline values: CDR1 MDHEN, CDR2 SYDVKM. CDR3 length: 12 amino acids. CDR3 sequence reads: CAGSFGVDGYTF. CDR3 nucleotide sequence: TGTGCCGGCAGTTTCGGGGTTGATGGCTACACCTTC.